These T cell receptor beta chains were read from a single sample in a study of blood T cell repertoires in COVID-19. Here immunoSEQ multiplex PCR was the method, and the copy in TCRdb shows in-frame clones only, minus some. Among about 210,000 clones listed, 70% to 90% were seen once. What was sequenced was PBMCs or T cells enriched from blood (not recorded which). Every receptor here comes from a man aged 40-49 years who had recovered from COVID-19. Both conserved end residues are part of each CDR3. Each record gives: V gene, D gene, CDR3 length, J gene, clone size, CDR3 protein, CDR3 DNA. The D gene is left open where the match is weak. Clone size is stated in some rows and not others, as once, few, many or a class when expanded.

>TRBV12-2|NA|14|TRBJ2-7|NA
CASRLAPQGARAYF
TGTGCAAGTCGCTTAGCCCCACAGGGGGCTAGGGCGTACTTC
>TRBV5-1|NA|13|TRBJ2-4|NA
CASSSDKRTIQYF
TGCGCCAGCAGCTCAGATAAGCGAACCATTCAGTACTTC
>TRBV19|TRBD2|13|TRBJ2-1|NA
CASVEAGVNEQFF
TGTGCCAGTGTCGAGGCGGGGGTCAATGAGCAGTTCTTC
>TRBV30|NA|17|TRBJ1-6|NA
CAWMAVRKSSYNSPLHF
TGTGCCTGGATGGCGGTCAGAAAAAGCTCCTATAATTCACCCCTCCACTTT
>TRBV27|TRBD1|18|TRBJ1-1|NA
CASSYHGTGTILDTEAFF
TGTGCCAGCAGTTATCACGGGACAGGGACGATTCTGGACACTGAAGCTTTCTTT
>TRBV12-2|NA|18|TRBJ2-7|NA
CASRLAREEGPRIYEQYF
TGTGCAAGTCGCTTAGCGCGGGAGGAGGGCCCCAGGATCTACGAGCAGTACTTC
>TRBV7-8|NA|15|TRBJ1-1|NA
CASSLDMGGPSSAFF
TGTGCCAGCAGCTTAGATATGGGGGGGCCGTCATCGGCTTTCTTT
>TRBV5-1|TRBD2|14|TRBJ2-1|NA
CASSSTWTSAEQFF
TGCGCCAGCAGCTCGACTTGGACTAGCGCGGAGCAGTTCTTC
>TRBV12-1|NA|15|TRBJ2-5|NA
CASSLLTGGIETQYF
TGTGCCAGCAGCTTGTTGACAGGGGGTATAGAGACCCAGTACTTC
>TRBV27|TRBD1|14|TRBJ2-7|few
CASSDRGLTYEQYF
TGTGCCAGCAGCGACAGGGGCCTTACCTACGAGCAGTACTTC
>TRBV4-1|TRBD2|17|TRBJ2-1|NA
CASSQDGAGGLYNEQFF
TGCGCCAGCAGCCAAGATGGGGCGGGGGGGTTATACAATGAGCAGTTCTTC
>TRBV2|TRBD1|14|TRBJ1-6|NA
CASSPTGGNSPLHF
TGTGCCAGCAGTCCGACAGGGGGCAATTCACCCCTCCACTTT
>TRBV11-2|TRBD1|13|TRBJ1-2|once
CASSRGTGYGYTF
TGTGCCAGCAGTCGTGGGACAGGGTATGGCTACACCTTC
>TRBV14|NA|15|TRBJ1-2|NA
CASRPPGGPLTGYTF
TGTGCCAGCAGGCCTCCCGGGGGACCCCTGACTGGCTACACCTTC
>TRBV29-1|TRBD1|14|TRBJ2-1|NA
CSVRTGPGVNEQFF
TGCAGCGTACGGACAGGCCCAGGGGTCAATGAGCAGTTCTTC
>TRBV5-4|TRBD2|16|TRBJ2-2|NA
CASSLRTSRNTGELFF
TGTGCCAGCAGCCTGAGGACTAGCCGAAACACCGGGGAGCTGTTTTTT
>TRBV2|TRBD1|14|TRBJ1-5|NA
CATKKGAINQPQHF
TGTGCCACCAAGAAGGGGGCAATAAATCAGCCCCAGCATTTT
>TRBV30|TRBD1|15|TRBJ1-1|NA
CAWSAPDRVGTEAFF
TGTGCCTGGAGTGCCCCGGACAGGGTTGGAACTGAAGCTTTCTTT
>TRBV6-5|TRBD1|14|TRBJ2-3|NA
CASSYEAGTGTQYF
TGTGCCAGCAGTTACGAGGCCGGGACAGGTACGCAGTATTTT
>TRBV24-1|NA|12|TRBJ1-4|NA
CATSGGSEKLFF
TGTGCCACCAGTGGTGGGAGTGAAAAACTGTTTTTT
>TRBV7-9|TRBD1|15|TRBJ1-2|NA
CASSLSGGTGYGYTF
TGTGCCAGCAGCTTATCCGGGGGGACAGGCTATGGCTACACCTTC
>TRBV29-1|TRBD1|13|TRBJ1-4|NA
CSVTGTGNEKLFF
TGCAGCGTTACCGGGACAGGTAATGAAAAACTGTTTTTT
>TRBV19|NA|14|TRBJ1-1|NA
CASSIEGANTEAFF
TGTGCCAGTAGTATAGAGGGGGCGAACACTGAAGCTTTCTTT
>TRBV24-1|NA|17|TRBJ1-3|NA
CATSDRTTGRTGNTIYF
TGTGCCACCAGTGATCGGACGACAGGTCGAACTGGAAACACCATATATTTT
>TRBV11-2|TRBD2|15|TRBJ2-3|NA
CASSLSGATADTQYF
TGTGCCAGCAGTCTTAGCGGGGCAACAGCAGATACGCAGTATTTT
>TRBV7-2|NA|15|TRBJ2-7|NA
CASSTDAGSTYEQYF
TGTGCCAGCAGCACAGACGCAGGGTCGACCTACGAGCAGTACTTC
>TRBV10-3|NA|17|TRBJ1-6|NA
CAISESGGHSYNSPLHF
TGTGCCATCAGTGAGTCGGGCGGACACTCCTATAATTCACCCCTCCACTTT
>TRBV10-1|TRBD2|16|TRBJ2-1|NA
CASNQGTSGRGGEQFF
TGCGCCAGCAACCAAGGGACTAGCGGGAGAGGTGGTGAGCAGTTCTTC
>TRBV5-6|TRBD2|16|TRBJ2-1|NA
CASSPPGLANNNEQFF
TGTGCCAGCAGCCCTCCGGGACTAGCGAACAACAATGAGCAGTTCTTC
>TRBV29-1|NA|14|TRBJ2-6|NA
CSVGASSGANVLTF
TGCAGCGTTGGGGCCTCCTCTGGGGCCAACGTCCTGACTTTC
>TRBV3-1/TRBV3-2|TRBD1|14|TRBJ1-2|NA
CASSPGQGVGGYTF
TGTGCCAGCAGCCCCGGACAGGGAGTTGGTGGCTACACCTTC
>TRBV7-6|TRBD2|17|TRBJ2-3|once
CASSLALTRLAADTQYF
TGTGCCAGCAGCTTAGCCTTAACTCGACTAGCAGCAGATACGCAGTATTTT
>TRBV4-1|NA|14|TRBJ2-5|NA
CASSQRAYQETQYF
TGCGCCAGCAGCCAGCGGGCGTACCAAGAGACCCAGTACTTC
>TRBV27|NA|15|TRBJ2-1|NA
CASSFPGLGYNEQFF
TGTGCCAGCAGTTTTCCGGGTTTAGGCTACAATGAGCAGTTCTTC
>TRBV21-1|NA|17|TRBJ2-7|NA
CASSCKDAGRAQGEQYF
TGTGCCAGCAGCTGTAAAGACGCGGGGAGGGCCCAGGGCGAGCAGTACTTC
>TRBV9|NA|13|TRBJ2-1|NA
CASSVVLDDEQFF
TGTGCCAGCAGCGTAGTCCTAGATGATGAGCAGTTCTTC
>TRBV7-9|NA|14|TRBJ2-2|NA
CASTDSSGTGELFF
TGTGCCAGCACTGACAGCTCGGGCACCGGGGAGCTGTTTTTT
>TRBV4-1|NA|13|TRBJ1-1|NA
CASSFTGSRAAFF
TGCGCCAGCAGCTTTACAGGGAGCCGAGCGGCTTTCTTT
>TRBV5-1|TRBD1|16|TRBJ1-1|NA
CASSRWTGNHATEAFF
TGCGCCAGCAGCCGATGGACAGGGAACCATGCGACTGAAGCTTTCTTT
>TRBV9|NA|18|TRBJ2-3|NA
CASSVATLGLYFTDTQYF
TGTGCCAGCAGCGTAGCTACCTTGGGACTGTACTTCACAGATACGCAGTATTTT
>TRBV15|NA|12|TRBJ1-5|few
CATSTSGQPQHF
TGTGCCACCAGCACTTCAGGTCAGCCCCAGCATTTT
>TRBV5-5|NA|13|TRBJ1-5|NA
CASSLAIDQPQHF
TGTGCCAGCAGCTTGGCAATAGATCAGCCCCAGCATTTT
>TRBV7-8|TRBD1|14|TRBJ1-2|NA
CASSSTGGWDGYTF
TGTGCCAGCAGCTCCACAGGGGGCTGGGATGGCTACACCTTC
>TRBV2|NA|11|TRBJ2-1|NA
CASSGAVGQFF
TGTGCCAGCAGTGGGGCTGTAGGGCAGTTCTTC
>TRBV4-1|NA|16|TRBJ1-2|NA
CASSPQLGRANYGYTF
TGCGCCAGCAGCCCCCAACTCGGGAGGGCCAACTATGGCTACACCTTC
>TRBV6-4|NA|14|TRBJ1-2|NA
CASSPGGQPYGYTF
TGTGCCAGCAGCCCCGGGGGGCAGCCCTATGGCTACACCTTC
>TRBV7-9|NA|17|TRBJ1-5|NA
CASSLGGRDNSNQPQHF
TGTGCCAGCAGCTTAGGTGGTAGGGACAATAGCAATCAGCCCCAGCATTTT
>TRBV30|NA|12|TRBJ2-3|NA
CAWSVLADTQYF
TGTGCCTGGAGTGTACTGGCAGATACGCAGTATTTT
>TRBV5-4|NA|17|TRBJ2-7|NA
CASSLGNPSIGAYEQYF
TGTGCCAGCAGCTTGGGTAACCCTTCTATAGGGGCCTACGAGCAGTACTTC
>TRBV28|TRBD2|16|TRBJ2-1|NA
CASSSLLARHYNEQFF
TGTGCCAGCAGTTCATTACTAGCGCGCCATTACAATGAGCAGTTCTTC